These 5 T cell receptor beta chains were all obtained from the same sample, sequenced in a study of blood T cells in healthy people across ages. For the second PCR, which ran for about 7 to 11 cycles, a sample-barcoded 5' primer and a J-beta primer mix were used. A single record per CDR3 protein comes from TCRdb applying MiXCR to the 5' RACE reads. The sample includes about 900,000 distinct CDR3 sequences, around 46% of them seen just once. What was sequenced was blood. The receptors derive from a man between 25 and 39 years old in good health.

V and J are TRBV9 and TRBJ2-1, with D perhaps given as TRBD1 or TRBD2 (5 bases each). The CDR3 runs to 15 residues. V was trimmed by 3 bases and J by 13 bases, leaving 23 bases between them. Germline CDR1 SGDLS, CDR2 YYNGEE. CDR3 nucleotides: TGTGCCAGCAGCGCCGGGGACCGTCAGATGGAGACCCAGTTCTTC. It encodes CASSAGDRQMETQFF.

The chain links TRBV14 to TRBJ2-1; D may be TRBD1 (6 bases). Germline CDR1 and CDR2: SGHDN and FVKESK. V shed 4 bases and J shed 3 bases, with 13 bases lying between them. The CDR3 sequence is 15 residues long. CDR3 loop: CASSRLGRGYNEQFF. In DNA, the CDR3 is TGTGCCAGCAGCCGGTTAGGCAGGGGCTACAATGAGCAGTTCTTC.

The sample holds a few counts of this clonotype. The V gene is TRBV9, the J gene TRBJ1-6; D possibly corresponds to TRBD1 (6 bases). This CDR3 region has 18 residues. The V gene lost 3 bases and the J gene lost 0 bases, with 16 bases spanning the gap. Germline CDR1 is SGDLS and CDR2 is YYNGEE. CDR3 loop: CASSAGSTGFSYNSPLHF. The CDR3, as DNA: TGTGCCAGCAGCGCGGGATCGACAGGTTTCTCCTATAATTCACCCCTCCACTTT.

This clonotype has just one count. V and J are TRBV20-1 and TRBJ2-3; TRBD2 matches 11 bases. This CDR3 region has 16 residues. CDR1 and CDR2 (germline): DFQATT, SNEGSKA (reference sequence). V lost 3 bases and J lost 2; bases outside the gene matches: 7. The CDR3: CSASPGLAAYTDTQYF. The DNA for the CDR3 is TGCAGTGCTAGCCCGGGACTAGCGGCGTACACAGATACGCAGTATTTT.

The J gene is TRBJ1-2, the V gene TRBV5-8; 8 bases agree with TRBD1. This CDR3 is 15 amino acids long. Germline V gene data show CDR1 as SGHTS and CDR2 as YDEGEE. V gave up 1 base and J gave up 4 bases; unmatched junction bases: 6. CDR3: CASSLRQGAAYGYTF. For the CDR3, the DNA is TGTGCCAGCAGCTTGAGGCAGGGGGCGGCCTATGGCTACACCTTC.